The clone carrying this T cell receptor (beta chain) occurred many times. The antigen is undetermined. Time point: newly diagnosed GD, antithyroid drugs for less than 3 months. From PBMCs, RNA was extracted and then used to make the TCR library. The source of the sample is a study of regulatory T cells in long-lasting Graves disease. About the research overall: Graves' patients (newly diagnosed) had been on antithyroid drugs under 3 months.

Study-wide points: Under persistent disease, TRBV28, TRBJ1-2 and TRBJ2-5 were used preferentially.

Sequencing libraries for TCR beta were prepared with iRepertoire HTBI primers and Arm-PCR of CDR3 regions. In the original workflow: Taken together, the samples had roughly 63 TRBV and some 15 TRBJ segments identified. TCRdb used MiXCR to reprocess the multiplex PCR reads, holding one entry per CDR3 protein. These V and J calls rely on TCRdb rather than the paper's analysis. The table includes roughly 320,000 distinct CDR3 sequences, over 15% detected once. V was pared by 1 base and J by 2 bases, with 8 bases between. The germline gives CDR1 SGDLS, CDR2 YYNGEE. The CDR3 is 14 amino acids. The same specimen was also included in a second study, on T cells in Graves' hyperthyroidism and ophthalmopathy. That study adds: Most thyroid clonotypes that were expanded above 0.001 also turned up in blood.

Sequenced material: peripheral blood mononuclear cells (PBMCs), taken at new diagnosis, from a patient treated with antithyroid drugs. This sequence joins TRBV9 and TRBJ2-3; D ambiguous. The clonotype originates from a man between 35 and 55 years old with Graves disease. This CDR3 is CASSVRSLTDTQYF. In DNA, the CDR3 is TGTGCCAGCAGCGTACGTTCCCTCACAGATACGCAGTATTTT.